This TCR beta chain was recovered during a study of control samples from healthy donors and cancer patients. Measured with immunoSEQ multiplex PCR; TCRdb has only the in-frame clones, and not every one. Found here are some 87,000 clones, 91% of them singletons; the top ten hold around 16%. The sample consisted of blood. The TCR originated in a man between 25 and 39 years old in good health.

The CDR3 region is CASSLAGGLTSNQPQHF. The CDR3 DNA follows: TGTGCCAGCAGCTTAGCGGGTGGGCTGACTAGCAATCAGCCCCAGCATTTT. This rearrangement joins TRBV7-6 to TRBJ1-5, with D hard to call. Germline V lookup: CDR1 SGHVS, CDR2 FNYEAQ. Trimming stripped 0 bases from V and 0 bases from J, with 12 bases between. The CDR3 sequence is 17 residues long.